This TCR beta chain was identified during a study of blood T cell repertoires in COVID-19. Background on the study: Donors in the United States, Italy and Spain gave samples during acute or convalescent COVID-19. Sample material is recorded as cDNA or gDNA derived from T cells, B-cell-depleted T cells, or PBMCs.

This clone was observed once. Germline CDR1 reads MGHRA; CDR2 reads YSYEKL. The CDR3 is 15 amino acids. Trimming removed 1 base from V and 6 bases from J, with 13 bases in between. In the original processing: Researchers report that nucleated cell counts were estimated from reference gene primer amplification. TCRdb's copy holds only in-frame clones and misses some; the assay was immunoSEQ multiplex PCR. V and J calls and clone size are copied from that table; D and trimming were computed from the DNA. The sample lists 200,000 to 300,000 clones, approximately 80% occurring once. This clonotype originated in a man in his sixties with acute or convalescent COVID-19. The chain has TRBV4-1 and TRBJ2-1; no clear D. The sequenced material came from peripheral blood. As DNA, the CDR3 is TGCGCCAGCAGCCAAGTTTTAGTCGGCGGCAATGAGCAGTTCTTC. Residues: CASSQVLVGGNEQFF.